A selection of T cell receptor beta chains follows, all from one sample in a study of response to subunit inactivated influenza vaccine. One entry per CDR3 protein, called by TCRdb with MiXCR from the RT-PCR reads. The sample comprises approximately 530,000 distinct CDR3 sequences, approximately 7.6% of which are singletons, and roughly 13% rests with the top ten. The sample was PBMCs from blood, taken roughly 24 months after vaccination. Receptors were obtained from a man between 50 and 75 years old who received an inactivated influenza vaccine. Each CDR3 is given with its conserved first and last residue. The order of the fields is J gene, V gene, clone size, D gene, CDR3 protein, CDR3 DNA. The D gene is left open where the match is weak. Not all rows give a size; the values are once, few, many and, for expanded clones, a class.

>TRBJ2-7|TRBV6-5|.|TRBD1
CASSYDRGQMGEQYF
TGTGCCAGCAGTTACGACAGGGGGCAAATGGGCGAGCAGTACTTC
>TRBJ2-2|TRBV20-1|many|.
CSAHARAVNTGELFF
TGCAGTGCCCACGCGAGAGCGGTGAACACCGGGGAGCTGTTTTTT
>TRBJ2-3|TRBV5-6|few|TRBD2
CASSRFGASGGPYSTDTQYF
TGTGCCAGCAGCCGATTCGGGGCTAGCGGGGGACCTTATAGCACAGATACGCAGTATTTT
>TRBJ2-7|TRBV9|.|.
CASSVDGRPYEQYF
TGTGCCAGCAGCGTAGACGGGAGACCCTACGAGCAGTACTTC
>TRBJ2-1|TRBV4-2|.|TRBD2
CASSTIFGGGEVEQFF
TGTGCCAGCAGCACCATTTTTGGCGGGGGGGAGGTTGAGCAGTTCTTC
>TRBJ1-5|TRBV5-1|.|.
CASVGLTSNQPQHF
TGCGCCAGCGTGGGTCTAACGAGCAATCAGCCCCAGCATTTT
>TRBJ2-2|TRBV5-1|many|.
CASSPGQTHIYTGELFF
TGCGCCAGCAGCCCCGGCCAGACCCACATCTACACCGGGGAGCTGTTTTTT
>TRBJ2-1|TRBV11-1|few|TRBD2
CASSLATVGSGGPTYNEQFF
TGTGCCAGCAGCTTAGCTACGGTAGGGAGCGGGGGCCCTACTTACAATGAGCAGTTCTTC
>TRBJ2-5|TRBV12-3/TRBV12-4|few|.
CASSTAGTQYF
TGTGCCAGCAGTACCGCGGGGACCCAGTACTTC
>TRBJ2-1|TRBV5-1|many|TRBD2
CASSLISGGLDEQFF
TGCGCCAGCAGCTTGATTTCGGGGGGTCTTGATGAGCAGTTCTTC
>TRBJ2-7|TRBV5-1|many|TRBD2
CASTAADGGRVYEQYF
TGCGCCAGCACGGCAGCGGATGGCGGGAGAGTCTACGAGCAGTACTTC
>TRBJ1-5|TRBV7-3|few|.
CASSEGGNQPQHF
TGTGCCAGCAGCGAAGGAGGGAACCAGCCCCAGCATTTT
>TRBJ2-2|TRBV11-2|.|TRBD2
CASSFPTSGRGTGELFF
TGTGCCAGCAGCTTTCCGACTAGCGGGAGGGGGACCGGGGAGCTGTTTTTT
>TRBJ2-1|TRBV28|many|.
CASALNEQFF
TGTGCCAGCGCCCTGAATGAGCAGTTCTTC
>TRBJ2-1|TRBV4-2|.|.
CASSQDVTVAANEQFF
TGTGCCAGCAGCCAAGATGTAACCGTAGCAGCCAATGAGCAGTTCTTC
>TRBJ1-2|TRBV27|few|.
CASSPSPRFYGYTF
TGTGCCAGCAGCCCCTCCCCCAGGTTCTATGGCTACACCTTC
>TRBJ2-7|TRBV7-8|few|.
CASSLAQPYEQYF
TGTGCCAGCAGCTTAGCGCAGCCCTACGAGCAGTACTTC
>TRBJ2-7|TRBV19|.|TRBD2
CASSSPGGLAGRNEQYF
TGTGCCAGTAGTTCCCCCGGGGGACTAGCGGGCAGGAACGAGCAGTACTTC
>TRBJ2-1|TRBV13|many|.
CASSLGFGQASFLYNEQFF
TGTGCCAGCAGCTTAGGGTTTGGACAAGCCTCGTTCCTTTACAATGAGCAGTTCTTC
>TRBJ1-2|TRBV4-2|few|TRBD1
CASSRDRPGQGSAYGYTF
TGTGCCAGCAGCCGTGATCGCCCGGGACAGGGGTCTGCGTATGGCTACACCTTC
>TRBJ2-7|TRBV18|.|.
CASSPSTDFYEQYF
TGTGCCAGCTCACCTAGTACGGACTTCTACGAGCAGTACTTC
>TRBJ1-1|TRBV5-1|few|TRBD1
CASSFDRGRTEAFF
TGCGCCAGCAGCTTCGACAGGGGCCGCACTGAAGCTTTCTTT
>TRBJ2-4|TRBV20-1|.|.
CSAGRGGLENIQYF
TGCAGTGCAGGCCGTGGGGGGCTGGAAAACATTCAGTACTTC
>TRBJ1-1|TRBV3-1|many|.
CASSQVYQNTEAFF
TGTGCCAGCAGCCAAGTCTACCAGAACACTGAAGCTTTCTTT
>TRBJ2-3|TRBV5-6|many|TRBD1
CASSLLTGRTDTQYF
TGTGCCAGCAGCTTGTTGACAGGGAGAACAGATACGCAGTATTTT
>TRBJ2-3|TRBV10-2|.|TRBD2
CASRELAADTQYF
TGCGCCAGCAGGGAACTAGCGGCAGATACGCAGTATTTT
>TRBJ1-1|TRBV12-3/TRBV12-4|few|.
CASRIVGSNTEAFF
TGTGCCAGCAGGATTGTAGGGTCGAACACTGAAGCTTTCTTT
>TRBJ2-2|TRBV3-1|many|.
CASSQAGITGELFF
TGTGCCAGCAGCCAAGCAGGTATCACCGGGGAGCTGTTTTTT
>TRBJ2-1|TRBV5-1|many|TRBD1
CASSLPGQDNEQFF
TGCGCCAGCAGCTTGCCGGGACAGGACAATGAGCAGTTCTTC
>TRBJ2-3|TRBV20-1|few|TRBD2
CSASSSGGTDTQYF
TGCAGTGCTAGCTCTAGCGGGGGCACAGATACGCAGTATTTT
>TRBJ2-1|TRBV24-1|many|.
CATSDPSAIPSNEQFF
TGTGCCACCAGTGATCCGTCGGCCATCCCCTCCAATGAGCAGTTCTTC
>TRBJ1-1|TRBV9|few|TRBD1
CASSVVGGTANTEAFF
TGTGCCAGCAGCGTAGTGGGAGGGACAGCAAACACTGAAGCTTTCTTT
>TRBJ1-2|TRBV4-3|many|.
CASSRSDGSYGYTF
TGCGCCAGCAGCCGCAGCGACGGGAGCTATGGCTACACCTTC
>TRBJ2-7|TRBV20-1|.|TRBD1
CSAPGQHYEQYF
TGCAGTGCCCCGGGACAGCACTACGAGCAGTACTTC
>TRBJ2-1|TRBV5-5|.|TRBD2
CASSSPSGSNEQFF
TGTGCCAGCAGCTCGCCTAGCGGGAGCAATGAGCAGTTCTTC
>TRBJ2-5|TRBV20-1|many|.
CSAEGHPMEETQYF
TGCAGTGCCGAAGGACACCCGATGGAGGAGACCCAGTACTTC
>TRBJ2-5|TRBV20-1|.|TRBD2
CSATRTSGSVQETQYF
TGCAGTGCTACCCGGACTAGCGGGAGCGTACAAGAGACCCAGTACTTC
>TRBJ2-2|TRBV12-3/TRBV12-4|many|.
CASTRDSHTGELFF
TGTGCCAGCACTAGAGACTCCCACACCGGGGAGCTGTTTTTT
>TRBJ2-1|TRBV15|.|TRBD1
CATSRPQGAGEQFF
TGTGCCACCAGCAGACCTCAGGGGGCGGGTGAGCAGTTCTTC
>TRBJ1-4|TRBV4-3|few|.
CATRDGMGKLFF
TGCGCCACCCGGGACGGGATGGGAAAACTGTTTTTT
>TRBJ1-5|TRBV20-1|few|.
CSAPSGQGRNQPQHF
TGCAGTGCCCCATCCGGGCAGGGTCGCAATCAGCCCCAGCATTTT
>TRBJ1-2|TRBV6-5|many|TRBD1
CASSYGQGSSGYTF
TGTGCCAGCAGTTATGGACAGGGGAGTAGCGGCTACACCTTC
>TRBJ2-7|TRBV10-3|many|.
CAIAGGGYEQYF
TGTGCCATCGCAGGAGGGGGCTACGAGCAGTACTTC
>TRBJ2-2|TRBV12-3/TRBV12-4|.|.
CASSPRGGVGGNTGELFF
TGTGCCAGCAGCCCTAGGGGAGGAGTGGGGGGGAACACCGGGGAGCTGTTTTTT
>TRBJ2-2|TRBV3-1|many|.
CASSQDRYPRSAGELFF
TGTGCCAGCAGCCAAGATAGGTACCCGAGGTCGGCCGGGGAGCTGTTTTTT
>TRBJ2-4|TRBV20-1|.|TRBD1
CSAREGNRGAKNIQYF
TGCAGTGCTAGAGAGGGAAACAGGGGAGCCAAAAACATTCAGTACTTC
>TRBJ2-1|TRBV20-1|few|.
CSARRTAIHYNEQFF
TGCAGTGCTAGAAGGACAGCGATCCACTACAATGAGCAGTTCTTC
>TRBJ2-3|TRBV27|.|.
CASSLTSISTDTQYF
TGTGCCAGCAGCCTTACTAGCATCAGCACAGATACGCAGTATTTT
>TRBJ2-3|TRBV20-1|.|TRBD2
CSARRTSGGTDTQYF
TGCAGTGCTAGACGGACTAGCGGGGGAACAGATACGCAGTATTTT
>TRBJ1-4|TRBV28|few|.
CASKWGLAATNEKLFF
TGTGCCAGCAAGTGGGGTCTGGCGGCAACTAATGAAAAACTGTTTTTT
>TRBJ2-1|TRBV2|many|TRBD2
CASSVGTTGNEQFF
TGTGCCAGCAGTGTGGGGACTACGGGAAATGAGCAGTTCTTC
>TRBJ1-5|TRBV10-3|.|.
CAIRGGTAEPQHF
TGTGCCATCCGGGGAGGAACCGCAGAGCCCCAGCATTTT
>TRBJ2-7|TRBV4-1|few|.
CASSQDVGFYEQYF
TGCGCCAGCAGCCAAGATGTGGGATTCTACGAGCAGTACTTC
>TRBJ1-5|TRBV24-1|.|.
CATREVISATESNQPQHF
TGTGCCACCAGGGAGGTTATTTCTGCTACGGAAAGCAATCAGCCCCAGCATTTT
>TRBJ2-1|TRBV6-2/TRBV6-3|many|TRBD2
CASRLRVAGGDEQFF
TGTGCCAGCAGACTCAGAGTAGCGGGGGGGGACGAGCAGTTCTTC
>TRBJ1-5|TRBV28|.|TRBD1
CASSPPSTGTGGNQPQHF
TGTGCCAGCAGCCCCCCGTCGACCGGGACAGGGGGCAATCAGCCCCAGCATTTT
>TRBJ1-2|TRBV6-1|.|TRBD1
CASSPRDRINYGYTF
TGTGCCAGCAGTCCCCGGGACAGGATTAACTATGGCTACACCTTC